These 22 T cell receptor beta chains originate from one sample sequenced in a study of cytotoxic CD8 clonotypes in ibrutinib-treated CLL. The protocol was immunoSEQ multiplex PCR, while the TCRdb copy is restricted to in-frame clones and leaves out a portion. Of over 95,000 clones in the sample, approximately 58% were seen once. The material sequenced was PBMCs, taken after 24 months of ibrutinib treatment. These receptors all come from a human donor with chronic lymphocytic leukemia.

The genes are TRBV7-3 and TRBJ2-2, with 8 bases fitting TRBD2. Germline-derived CDR1 and CDR2 are SGHTA and FQGTGA. The CDR3 length is 14 residues. V shed 1 base, J shed 7 bases, and the junction held 2 bases outside the gene matches. In nucleotides, the CDR3 is TGTGCCAGCAGCTTAATAGCGGGGATCGGGGAGCTGTTTTTT. It specifies CASSLIAGIGELFF.

The chain carries TRBV10-2 and TRBJ2-4; D is possibly TRBD2 (7 bases). This CDR3 is built from 17 residues. Trimming removed 1 base at V and 0 bases at J, with 13 bases between. CDR1 and CDR2 (germline): WSHSY, SAAADI. The CDR3 region has the DNA TGCGCCAGCAGTGAGTGGGGGGGCACTCTAGCCAAAAACATTCAGTACTTC. It specifies CASSEWGGTLAKNIQYF.

The chain has TRBV6-1 and TRBJ2-3; 8 bases are shared with TRBD2. The trim removed 11 bases at V and 5 bases at J, leaving 9 bases unmatched. Germline lookup yields CDR1 MNHNS and CDR2 SASEGT. This CDR3 is built from 13 residues. CDR3 in DNA: TGTGCCGTCCTCGGGGGGGGGAAAGATACGCAGTATTTT. As protein: CAVLGGGKDTQYF.

The chain has TRBV19 and TRBJ2-1; D is tentatively TRBD1 or TRBD2 (6 bases each). Between the trimmed V and J ends, which lost 5 bases and 0 bases, there was a span of 11 bases. Per germline, CDR1 LNHDA and CDR2 SQIVND (reference sequence). This CDR3 comprises 15 residues. CDR3 nucleotide sequence: TGTGCCAGTAGTGCACAGGGAGGCTCCTACAATGAGCAGTTCTTC. Protein sequence: CASSAQGGSYNEQFF.

This chain uses TRBV18 with TRBJ2-3; 10 nucleotides match TRBD2. The CDR3 spans 17 residues. Germline V gene lookup returns CDR1 KGHSH and CDR2 LQKENI. V dropped 2 bases and J dropped 3; count of bases not matched to a gene: 8. CDR3 sequence reads: CASSPKVSGGATDTQYF. For the CDR3, the DNA is TGTGCCAGCTCACCAAAAGTAAGCGGGGGGGCGACAGATACGCAGTATTTT. Variable domain in full (rest from reference TRBV18 and TRBJ2-3): NAGVMQNPRHLVRRRGQEARLRCSPMKGHSHVYWYRQLPEEGLKFMVYLQKENIIDESGMPKERFSAEFPKEGPSILRIQQVVRGDSAAYFCASSPKVSGGATDTQYFGPGTRLTVL.

The chain carries TRBV30 and TRBJ1-2, with D tentatively TRBD1 (5 bases). The CDR3 covers 13 residues. Germline-derived CDR1 and CDR2 are GTSNPN and SVGIG (reference sequence). The V end lost 0 bases, the J end lost 8 bases, and 13 bases lay between the germline ends. The CDR3, as DNA: TGTGCCTGGAGTGTACTGGGGGTAGGGGGCTACACCTTC. Its protein is CAWSVLGVGGYTF.

The chain links TRBV29-1 to TRBJ2-2; 7 bases match TRBD1. The trim removed 4 bases at V and 0 bases at J, leaving 5 bases unmatched. The CDR3 length is 15 residues. CDR1 SQVTM and CDR2 ANQGSEA come from the germline V gene. The CDR3 loop is CSVVRGPSNTGELFF. The DNA for the CDR3 is TGCAGCGTTGTTAGGGGGCCATCGAACACCGGGGAGCTGTTTTTT.

This clone was observed a few times. The chain employs TRBV7-2 and TRBJ2-7; no clear D gene. The ends were cut back, 5 bases at V and 7 bases at J, with 15 bases in the middle. Germline CDR1 is SGHTA and CDR2 is FQGNSA. This CDR3 region has 13 residues. The CDR3 here is CASSPGRVGEQYF. The CDR3 DNA is TGTGCCAGCAGCCCCGGAAGGGTGGGGGAGCAGTACTTC.

There are a few counts of this clone. The CDR3 is CASSHGLLNTGELFF. As DNA, the CDR3 is TGTGCCAGCAGCCATGGGCTACTGAACACCGGGGAGCTGTTTTTT. The V and J genes are TRBV14 and TRBJ2-2; D is ambiguous. Germline loops: CDR1 SGHDN, CDR2 FVKESK. CDR3 length: 15 amino acids. The V gene lost 3 bases and the J gene lost 1 base, with 9 bases spanning the gap.

The chain joins TRBV7-8 to TRBJ1-6; TRBD1 might be the D (6 bases). The CDR3 loop spans 16 amino acids. Germline V gives CDR1 SGHVS, CDR2 FQNEAQ. V lost 1 base, J lost 7 bases, and 14 bases lay in between. As DNA, the CDR3 is TGTGCCAGCAGCTTAGGGTATCAGGGGCGAAATTCACCCCTCCACTTT. It codes for CASSLGYQGRNSPLHF.

This chain joins TRBV7-3 and TRBJ1-6, with a weak D call TRBD1 (5 bases). V was trimmed by 3 bases and J by 7 bases, leaving 7 bases between them. Germline CDR1 and CDR2: SGHTA and FQGTGA. CDR3 size: 13 residues. The CDR3: CASSFDRNSPLHF. DNA of the CDR3: TGTGCCAGCAGCTTCGACAGAAATTCACCCCTCCACTTT.

This sequence joins TRBV5-6 and TRBJ2-5; TRBD1 matches at 7 bases. Germline V gene data show CDR1 as SGHDT and CDR2 as YYEEEE. The CDR3 has 14 amino acids. J was trimmed by 1 base and V by 4 bases; bases with no gene match: 4. CDR3 residues: CASSEGQPQETQYF. CDR3 DNA sequence: TGTGCCAGCAGCGAGGGACAGCCCCAAGAGACCCAGTACTTC.

The chain links TRBV7-9 to TRBJ2-7, with TRBD1 matching over 7 bases. Germline V gives CDR1 SEHNR, CDR2 FQNEAQ (reference sequence). CDR3 size: 14 residues. V shed 1 base, J shed 7 bases, and the junction held 7 bases outside the gene matches. The CDR3 nucleotides are TGTGCCAGCAGCTTAGACGGGGACAGTTGGGAGCAGTACTTC. It specifies CASSLDGDSWEQYF.

The V call is TRBV6-6, the J call TRBJ2-5, with D maybe TRBD1 (5 bases). This CDR3 comprises 12 residues. Trimming took 7 bases from V and 1 from J, leaving 7 bases between them. Germline V gives CDR1 MNHNY, CDR2 SVGAGI (reference sequence). The DNA for the CDR3 is TGTGCCAGCACTAGGGGCCAAGAGACCCAGTACTTC. This sequence encodes CASTRGQETQYF.

This clone appeared once. V is TRBV14 and J is TRBJ2-7; D remains unclear. V shed 3 bases and J shed 6 bases, with 12 bases lying between them. Germline V gene lookup returns CDR1 SGHDN and CDR2 FVKESK. This CDR3 comprises 13 residues. The CDR3 spells CASSQNRFREQYF. In DNA form, the CDR3 reads TGTGCCAGCAGCCAGAATCGGTTTCGCGAGCAGTACTTC. Filled out from reference TRBV14 and TRBJ2-7, the complete variable domain reads EAGVTQFPSHSVIEKGQTVTLRCDPISGHDNLYWYRRVMGKEIKFLLHFVKESKQDESGMPNNRFLAERTGGTYSTLKVQPAELEDSGVYFCASSQNRFREQYFGPGTRLTVT.

CDR3: CASSPGTGRPVGETQYF. CDR3 nucleotides: TGTGCCAGCAGCCCCGGGACAGGCCGCCCGGTCGGGGAGACCCAGTACTTC. The V and J genes are TRBV11-2 and TRBJ2-5; TRBD1 agrees at 8 bases. The CDR3 is 17 residues long. CDR1 and CDR2 from the germline V gene are SGHAT and FQNNGV. The J segment lost 5 bases and the V segment lost 5 bases, leaving 16 bases of the junction unmatched.

The chain uses TRBV28 and TRBJ2-7, with D tentatively TRBD1 or TRBD2 (5 bases each). The germline V and J ends were trimmed by 6 bases and 4 bases, with 22 bases remaining between them. CDR3 length: 16 amino acids. CDR1 and CDR2 (germline): MDHEN, SYDVKM. DNA for the CDR3: TGTGCCAGCAGGCCCCCGCCAGGGAGAAGCGAATACGAGCAGTACTTC. Its protein is CASRPPPGRSEYEQYF.

The gene calls are TRBV7-2 and TRBJ2-3; D gene uncertain. The CDR3 length is 13 residues. Trimming took 4 bases from V and 4 from J, leaving 9 bases between them. Per the germline V gene, CDR1 is SGHTA and CDR2 is FQGNSA. This CDR3 reads CASSSPKADTQYF. The CDR3 DNA reads as TGTGCCAGCAGCTCTCCCAAGGCAGATACGCAGTATTTT. The full variable domain, completed using reference TRBV7-2 and TRBJ2-3, is GAGVSQSPSNKVTEKGKDVELRCDPISGHTALYWYRQSLGQGLEFLIYFQGNSAPDKSGLPSDRFSAERTGGSVSTLTIQRTQQEDSAVYLCASSSPKADTQYFGPGTRLTVL.

The chain carries TRBV7-9 and TRBJ1-5; no clear D gene. The CDR3 runs to 12 residues. Trimming cost V 8 bases and J 5 bases, with 10 bases left between them. Germline V gene data show CDR1 as SEHNR and CDR2 as FQNEAQ (reference sequence). The CDR3 loop reads CASSRSDQPQHF. The CDR3 DNA sequence: TGTGCCAGCTCCCGGTCCGATCAGCCCCAGCATTTT.

This clone was seen only a few times. The genes are TRBV7-3 and TRBJ1-6; 7 nucleotides match TRBD1. Germline V lookup: CDR1 SGHTA, CDR2 FQGTGA. This CDR3 spans 13 amino acids. V shed 5 bases and J 8 bases; nucleotides not matched to a gene: 3. CDR3 loop: CASSLDRDSPLHF. CDR3 sequence (DNA): TGTGCCAGCAGCCTAGACAGGGATTCACCCCTCCACTTT.

This CDR3 reads CASSQYFRVGSNQPQHF. The CDR3 coding sequence is TGTGCCAGCAGCCAATATTTCAGGGTAGGAAGCAATCAGCCCCAGCATTTT. The V and J genes are TRBV16 and TRBJ1-5; tentative D call: TRBD1 (5 bases). The V end was cut by 1 base, the J end by 1 base, with 14 bases between. Germline-derived CDR1 and CDR2 are KGHSY and FQNENV. CDR3 length equals 17 residues.

The V gene is TRBV29-1, the J gene TRBJ1-1; 7 nucleotides line up with TRBD1. CDR3 length: 15 residues. With V trimmed by 7 bases and J by 0 bases, 11 bases remained unmatched. The germline CDR1 and CDR2 sequences are SQVTM and ANQGSEA. CDR3 nucleotides: TGCAGCGCCCCAAAGGGGGCAGGAGTGAACACTGAAGCTTTCTTT. This encodes CSAPKGAGVNTEAFF.